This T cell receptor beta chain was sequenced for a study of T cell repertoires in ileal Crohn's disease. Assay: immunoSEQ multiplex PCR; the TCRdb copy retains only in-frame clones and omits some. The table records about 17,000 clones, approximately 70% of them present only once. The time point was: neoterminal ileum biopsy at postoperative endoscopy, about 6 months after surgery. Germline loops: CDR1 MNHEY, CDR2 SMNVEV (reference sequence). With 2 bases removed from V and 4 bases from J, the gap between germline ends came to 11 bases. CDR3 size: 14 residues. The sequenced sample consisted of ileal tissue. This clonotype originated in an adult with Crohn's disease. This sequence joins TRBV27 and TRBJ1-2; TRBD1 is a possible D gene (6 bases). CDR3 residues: CASSLGARGYGYTF. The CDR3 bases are TGTGCCAGCAGTTTAGGGGCCAGGGGCTATGGCTACACCTTC.